A selection of T cell receptor beta chains follows, all from one sample in a study of OX40 agonist ivuxolimab in advanced cancers. Clones were read by immunoSEQ multiplex PCR, and TCRdb kept only the in-frame ones, dropping some. The sample includes around 21,000 clones, 65% to 85% of them seen just once. Sequenced here: CD4+ or CD8+ T cells sorted from blood, sampled in a trial of the OX40 agonist ivuxolimab. The receptor set was obtained from an adult with an advanced solid tumor such as melanoma, head and neck, liver or kidney cancer. CDR3s include the opening cysteine and the closing phenylalanine or tryptophan. Fields, in order: clone size, V gene, D gene, J gene, CDR3 DNA, CDR3 protein. The D gene is left open where the match is weak. Clone size appears in some rows only: once, few, many, or a class for an expanded clone.

abundance: .
v_gene: TRBV9
d_gene: .
j_gene: TRBJ2-1
CDR3nt: TGTGCCAGCAGCGTATATACTTCTGAGGCGAATGAGCAGTTCTTC
CDR3aa: CASSVYTSEANEQFF

abundance: .
v_gene: TRBV6-4
d_gene: .
j_gene: TRBJ1-1
CDR3nt: TGTGCCAGCAGTTACGCAGCGGGGTACACTGAAGCTTTCTTT
CDR3aa: CASSYAAGYTEAFF

abundance: .
v_gene: TRBV9
d_gene: .
j_gene: TRBJ2-5
CDR3nt: TGTGCCAGCAGCGTAGAGGGTAGCAGGGAGACCCAGTACTTC
CDR3aa: CASSVEGSRETQYF

abundance: .
v_gene: TRBV5-4
d_gene: .
j_gene: TRBJ2-7
CDR3nt: TGTGCCAGCAGTCTCTTAGGTTCCGAGCAGTACTTC
CDR3aa: CASSLLGSEQYF

abundance: .
v_gene: TRBV5-1
d_gene: .
j_gene: TRBJ2-7
CDR3nt: TGCGCCAGCAGCCTGACGGACTCCTACGAGCAGTACTTC
CDR3aa: CASSLTDSYEQYF

abundance: .
v_gene: TRBV9
d_gene: .
j_gene: TRBJ2-7
CDR3nt: TGTGCCAGCAGCCCCCGGACAGAATTATCCTACGAGCAGTACTTC
CDR3aa: CASSPRTELSYEQYF

abundance: medium-sized
v_gene: TRBV4-1
d_gene: .
j_gene: TRBJ2-7
CDR3nt: TGCGCCAGCAGCCAAGGGAACCTGGGGGAGCAGTACTTC
CDR3aa: CASSQGNLGEQYF

abundance: .
v_gene: TRBV9
d_gene: TRBD2
j_gene: TRBJ2-3
CDR3nt: TGTGCCAGCAGCGTTATAGCGGGGGACACAGATACGCAGTATTTT
CDR3aa: CASSVIAGDTDTQYF

abundance: .
v_gene: TRBV6-5
d_gene: .
j_gene: TRBJ1-5
CDR3nt: TGTGCCAGCAGGCAGGCCGGTCAGCCCCAGCATTTT
CDR3aa: CASRQAGQPQHF

abundance: .
v_gene: TRBV27
d_gene: TRBD2
j_gene: TRBJ2-7
CDR3nt: TGTGCCAGTAGCGGGGGAGGGTCCTACGAGCAGTACTTC
CDR3aa: CASSGGGSYEQYF

abundance: .
v_gene: TRBV28
d_gene: .
j_gene: TRBJ2-7
CDR3nt: TGTGCCAGCAGTTCATCGCTTCGAATTGGGGACGAGCAGTACTTC
CDR3aa: CASSSSLRIGDEQYF

abundance: few
v_gene: TRBV9
d_gene: .
j_gene: TRBJ2-6
CDR3nt: TGTGCCAGCAGGGGAGGACTATCTGGGGCCAACGTCCTGACTTTC
CDR3aa: CASRGGLSGANVLTF

abundance: .
v_gene: TRBV11-2
d_gene: .
j_gene: TRBJ2-2
CDR3nt: TGTGCCAGCAGCTACCGGGACTTCCTCACCGGGGAGCTGTTTTTT
CDR3aa: CASSYRDFLTGELFF

abundance: once
v_gene: TRBV6-5
d_gene: .
j_gene: TRBJ1-1
CDR3nt: TGTGCCAGCAGTTATGGACAAAACACTGAAGCTTTCTTT
CDR3aa: CASSYGQNTEAFF

abundance: .
v_gene: TRBV28
d_gene: .
j_gene: TRBJ2-5
CDR3nt: TGTGCCAGCAGTTTCCGCACGTATCAAGAGACCCAGTACTTC
CDR3aa: CASSFRTYQETQYF

abundance: .
v_gene: TRBV28
d_gene: .
j_gene: TRBJ1-1
CDR3nt: TGTGCCAGTACGAGAATCGGGAACACTGAAGCTTTCTTT
CDR3aa: CASTRIGNTEAFF

abundance: once
v_gene: TRBV5-4
d_gene: .
j_gene: TRBJ2-7
CDR3nt: TGTGCCAGCAGCCTAGGGTTTGTCGAGCAGTACTTC
CDR3aa: CASSLGFVEQYF

abundance: .
v_gene: TRBV9
d_gene: .
j_gene: TRBJ2-7
CDR3nt: TGTGCCAGCAGCGGGGGTCCTGGGGACGAGCAGTACTTC
CDR3aa: CASSGGPGDEQYF

abundance: .
v_gene: TRBV27
d_gene: .
j_gene: TRBJ2-7
CDR3nt: TGTGCCAGCAGTCCCCCCGCAGGGAGCATCGACGAGCAGTACTTC
CDR3aa: CASSPPAGSIDEQYF

abundance: .
v_gene: TRBV6-5
d_gene: .
j_gene: TRBJ1-5
CDR3nt: TGTGCCAGCAGGGGGATGGGGCGCGATCAGCCCCAGCATTTT
CDR3aa: CASRGMGRDQPQHF

abundance: .
v_gene: TRBV7-9
d_gene: .
j_gene: TRBJ2-3
CDR3nt: TGTGCCAGCAGCCCGCCGGCAGACCTAAGCACAGATACGCAGTATTTT
CDR3aa: CASSPPADLSTDTQYF

abundance: .
v_gene: TRBV7-9
d_gene: .
j_gene: TRBJ2-3
CDR3nt: TGTGCCAGCAGCTTAGCGCCCCCCGAGGGCCCTAGCACAGATACGCAGTATTTT
CDR3aa: CASSLAPPEGPSTDTQYF

abundance: .
v_gene: TRBV19
d_gene: TRBD1
j_gene: TRBJ2-1
CDR3nt: TGTGCCAGTAGTCTCCAGGGGGTAAGTCGCTACAATGAGCAGTTCTTC
CDR3aa: CASSLQGVSRYNEQFF

abundance: .
v_gene: TRBV7-9
d_gene: TRBD2
j_gene: TRBJ2-1
CDR3nt: TGTGCCAGCAGCTTAGATGCGGGAGGGCCATATGAGCAGTTCTTC
CDR3aa: CASSLDAGGPYEQFF

abundance: .
v_gene: TRBV11-2
d_gene: .
j_gene: TRBJ1-4
CDR3nt: TGTGCCAGCAGCCCAACTAATGAAAAACTGTTTTTT
CDR3aa: CASSPTNEKLFF

abundance: .
v_gene: TRBV5-5
d_gene: .
j_gene: TRBJ2-7
CDR3nt: TGTGCCAGCAGCGGGAGCACCTGGGGCTACGAGCAGTACTTC
CDR3aa: CASSGSTWGYEQYF

abundance: .
v_gene: TRBV6-5
d_gene: TRBD2
j_gene: TRBJ2-7
CDR3nt: TGTGCCAGCAGCTCGTTCAGCGGGGCCGGGAACGAGCAGTACTTC
CDR3aa: CASSSFSGAGNEQYF

abundance: .
v_gene: TRBV28
d_gene: TRBD1
j_gene: TRBJ1-5
CDR3nt: TGTGCCAGCAGTCCACGACAGGGGTGGGAGCCCCAGCATTTT
CDR3aa: CASSPRQGWEPQHF

abundance: .
v_gene: TRBV7-8
d_gene: .
j_gene: TRBJ2-1
CDR3nt: TGTGCCAGCAGCCCCTCTAGCGCAAGTGAGCAGTTCTTC
CDR3aa: CASSPSSASEQFF

abundance: .
v_gene: TRBV28
d_gene: .
j_gene: TRBJ1-4
CDR3nt: TGTGCCAGCAGTTTAGGCAGCATGGGAGGGGATGAAAAACTGTTTTTT
CDR3aa: CASSLGSMGGDEKLFF

abundance: .
v_gene: TRBV27
d_gene: TRBD1
j_gene: TRBJ2-7
CDR3nt: TGTGCCAGCAGAGGACAGGGGTCTTCCTACGAGCAGTACTTC
CDR3aa: CASRGQGSSYEQYF

abundance: medium-sized
v_gene: TRBV7-9
d_gene: .
j_gene: TRBJ2-7
CDR3nt: TGTGCCAGCAGCCCCACCGAGGCCCGGGGCTACGAGCAGTACTTC
CDR3aa: CASSPTEARGYEQYF